This TCR beta chain was captured in a study of siplizumab effects on memory and regulatory T cells (dated 2019 in TCRdb). Regarding the study in general: The study looked at the effect of siplizumab, an anti-CD2 antibody, on alloreactive T-cell subsets in allogeneic mixed lymphocyte reactions made from human PBMCs.

Concerning this clone itself: Its antigen is currently not known. No much larger clonotype is one base removed from it; base qualities were not supplied.

Additional sequencing covered unstimulated subsets from a few donor pairs, namely CD8+ effector memory, CD4+ naive, CD8+ TEMRA, CD4+ memory and CD8+ naive. Sorted unstimulated T cells and proliferating T cells recovered from mixed lymphocyte reactions underwent TCRbeta CDR3 sequencing. Fresh whole blood from nine to eleven HLA-typed healthy donors was used to isolate PBMCs. Broader findings and caveats from the paper: In reactions with siplizumab, an average of around 70% of mappable alloreactive CD4+ clones were Treg-derived, compared with 25% to 30% in control reactions. Unstimulated naive T cells appeared to be more diverse than memory T cells, and naive cells seemed to make a substantial contribution to the alloresponse. Whether proliferating Tregs from siplizumab cultures actually had suppressive function was not functionally confirmed. About 80-97% of proliferating CD4+ or CD8+ clones could not be given a naive or memory phenotype. The cumulative frequency of alloreactive sequences traceable to unstimulated CD4+ memory T cells was significantly reduced by siplizumab. Because sequences at frequencies below about 10^-5 were poorly captured, only a minor fraction of alloreactive clones could be mapped back to unstimulated subsets.

Libraries came from the immunoSEQ multiplex PCR assay. Approximately 93,000 TCR templates per sample were assayed by the deep sequencing platform. Genomic DNA extracted from sorted T cells was used for TCRbeta CDR3 sequencing. The paper's processing steps were these. The R programming language was used for clonal analysis of TCRbeta CDR3 data. Alloreactive CD4+ and CD8+ clones were identified by comparing unstimulated samples to CFSE-low samples taken after the reaction. Alloreactive CD4+ clones were assigned to regulatory or non-regulatory origin by matching sequences to sorted unstimulated Treg and non-Treg repertoires. Held by TCRdb, this immuneACCESS table contains in-frame sequences only and omits some clones. Under half of the omission traces to an unresolved V gene where checked; the cause of the rest is unknown. V, J and clone size are those of that table, while D and trimming were read from the DNA. The sample profile shows more than 60,000 clones; about 96% of them were found once. In total, the top ten clones hold 0.08% to 0.1% of the sample.

The CDR3 holds 11 amino acids from the cysteine to the phenylalanine. Only the CDR3 DNA stays, 33 bases, in frame from base 1. CDR1 LGHNT and CDR2 FRNRAP are derived from the germline V gene. V sheds 1 base and J sheds 4 bases, leaving 1 base between their ends. The chain employs TRBV12-5 and TRBJ1-1; the D segment cannot be called with confidence. The clonotype was recovered from a human donor in good health. Sequencing was carried out using naive CD8+ T cells sorted from blood. The label giving this sample's cell subset or site can be read as: unstimulated naive T cells. The encoded CDR3 is CASGLGTEAFF. Here is the DNA: TGTGCTAGTGGTTTGGGCACTGAAGCTTTCTTT.